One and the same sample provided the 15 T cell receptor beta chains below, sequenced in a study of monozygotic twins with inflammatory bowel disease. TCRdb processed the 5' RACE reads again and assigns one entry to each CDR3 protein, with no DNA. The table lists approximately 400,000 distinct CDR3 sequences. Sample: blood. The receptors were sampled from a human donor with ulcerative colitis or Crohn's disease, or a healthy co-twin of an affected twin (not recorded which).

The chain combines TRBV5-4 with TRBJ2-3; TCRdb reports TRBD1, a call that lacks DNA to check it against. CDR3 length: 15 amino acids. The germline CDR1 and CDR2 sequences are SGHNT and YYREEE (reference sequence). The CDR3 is CASSSKTGLGDTQYF. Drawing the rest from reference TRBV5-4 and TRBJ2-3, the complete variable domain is ETGVTQSPTHLIKTRGQQVTLRCSSQSGHNTVSWYQQALGQGPQFIFQYYREEENGRGNFPPRFSGLQFPNYSSELNVNALELDDSALYLCASSSKTGLGDTQYFGPGTRLTVL.

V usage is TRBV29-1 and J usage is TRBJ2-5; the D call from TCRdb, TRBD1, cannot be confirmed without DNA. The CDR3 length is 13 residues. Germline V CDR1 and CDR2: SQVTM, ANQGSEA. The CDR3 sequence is CSAGAGIQETQYF.

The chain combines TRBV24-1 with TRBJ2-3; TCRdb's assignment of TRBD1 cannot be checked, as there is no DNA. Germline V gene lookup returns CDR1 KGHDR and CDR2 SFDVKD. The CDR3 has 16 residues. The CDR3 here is CATSDRDASSTDTQYF.

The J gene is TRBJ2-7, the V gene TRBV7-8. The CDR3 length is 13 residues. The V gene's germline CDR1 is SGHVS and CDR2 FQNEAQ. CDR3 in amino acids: CASSLSAGYERYF.

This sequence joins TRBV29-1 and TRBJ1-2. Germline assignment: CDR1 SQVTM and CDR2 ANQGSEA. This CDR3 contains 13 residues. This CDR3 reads CSVGSVTSYGYTF.

The CDR3 loop reads CASGKGVNTGELFF. This chain connects TRBV10-2 to TRBJ2-2; the D call of TRBD1 rests on TCRdb alone, since no DNA is present to check it. CDR1 is WSHSY, CDR2 SAAADI, per germline. This CDR3 contains 14 residues.

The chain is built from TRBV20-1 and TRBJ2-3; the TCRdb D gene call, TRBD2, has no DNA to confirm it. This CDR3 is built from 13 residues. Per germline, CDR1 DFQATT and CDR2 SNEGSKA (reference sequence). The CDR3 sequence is CSATTSNTDTQYF.

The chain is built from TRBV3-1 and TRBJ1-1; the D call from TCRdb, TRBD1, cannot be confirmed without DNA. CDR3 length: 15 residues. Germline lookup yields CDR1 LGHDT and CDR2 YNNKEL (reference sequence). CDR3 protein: CASSPRGTGATEAFF.

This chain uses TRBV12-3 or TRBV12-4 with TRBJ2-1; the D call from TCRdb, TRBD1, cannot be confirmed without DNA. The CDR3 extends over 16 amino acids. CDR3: CASSLRGRGAYNEQFF.

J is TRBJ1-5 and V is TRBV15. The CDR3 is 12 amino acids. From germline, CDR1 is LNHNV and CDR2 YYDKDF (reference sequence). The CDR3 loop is CATSRDGQPQHF.

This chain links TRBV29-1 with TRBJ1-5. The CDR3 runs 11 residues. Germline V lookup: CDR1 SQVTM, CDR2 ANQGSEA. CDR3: CSGGEVGAQHF.

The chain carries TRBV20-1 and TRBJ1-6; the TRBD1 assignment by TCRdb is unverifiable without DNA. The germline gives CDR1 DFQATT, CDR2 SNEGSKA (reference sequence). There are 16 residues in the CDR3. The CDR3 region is CSARAGTGHENSPLHF.

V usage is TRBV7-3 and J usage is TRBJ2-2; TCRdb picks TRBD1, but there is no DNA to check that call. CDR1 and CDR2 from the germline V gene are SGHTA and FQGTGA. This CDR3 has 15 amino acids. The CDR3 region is CASSSPAGGTGELFF.

CDR3 amino acids: CSAVVTGPYNSPLHF. V gene TRBV20-1 combines with J gene TRBJ1-6. Germline CDR1 and CDR2: DFQATT and SNEGSKA (reference sequence). This CDR3 contains 15 residues.

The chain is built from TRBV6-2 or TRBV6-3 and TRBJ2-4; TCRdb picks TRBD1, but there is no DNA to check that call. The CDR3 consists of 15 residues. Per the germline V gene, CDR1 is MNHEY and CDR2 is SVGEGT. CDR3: CASSPGQGKSNMQYF.